This TCR beta chain originates from a study of STAT5B mutations in CD4+ large granular lymphocyte leukemia. Study as a whole: Healthy donors showed HLA-associated enrichment of the CDR3 'QG' motif. General study points: No patients shared main leukemic clonotypes, though about 24% appeared at low frequency elsewhere. Compared with healthy controls (2/35), patient top clones favored TRBV06 (8/27).

Profiling relied on immunoSEQ multiplex PCR, and the TCRdb table lists in-frame clones only, not all of them. Of just over 40,000 clones listed, about four fifths were seen once; the top ten hold about 0.38%. This CDR3 has 15 residues. CDR1 and CDR2 (germline): MGHDK, SYGVNS. Trimming stripped 2 bases from V and 4 bases from J, with 14 bases between. Controls came from buffy coats of healthy blood donors. To note about this clone: The antigen remains unidentified.

The V gene is TRBV25-1, the J gene TRBJ1-2; perhaps TRBD1 as D (6 bases). The sequence was collected from a human donor in good health. Material: CD4+ T cells from blood buffy coats. The CDR3 coding sequence is TGTGCCAGCAGTGAAGGTTCCGACAGGTCCTATGGCTACACCTTC. It specifies CASSEGSDRSYGYTF.